Detailed here is one T cell receptor (beta chain). The V gene's germline CDR1 is MNHEY and CDR2 SVGAGI. V shed 7 bases and J 2 bases; nucleotides not matched to a gene: 7. This CDR3 is 15 amino acids long. The data were taken from a study of T cells in tumors after PD-1 blockade. Genomic DNA template from tumor biopsies or peripheral blood, about 616 ng to 6,500 ng input. The data were produced by immunoSEQ multiplex PCR, yet TCRdb's version contains in-frame clones alone and is incomplete. Of fewer than 40,000 clones listed, 70% to 75% are singletons. The clonotype comes from a human donor with basal cell carcinoma. Specimen: PBMCs, collected after anti-PD-1 treatment. The V and J genes are TRBV6-5 and TRBJ2-1; 8 nucleotides align to TRBD2. The CDR3 coding sequence is TGTGCCAGCATGCTCGGGGGGGGTGCCTACAATGAGCAGTTCTTC. As protein: CASMLGGGAYNEQFF.